A selection of T cell receptor beta chains follows, all from one sample in a study of OX40 agonist ivuxolimab in advanced cancers. Profiled with immunoSEQ multiplex PCR; TCRdb holds only in-frame clones, not every one. The sample shows about 66,000 clones, 81% of them seen only once. The sequenced sample was CD4+ or CD8+ T cells sorted from blood, obtained in a trial of the OX40 agonist ivuxolimab. These TCRs come from an adult with an advanced solid tumor such as melanoma, head and neck, liver or kidney cancer. Each CDR3 is given with its conserved first and last residue. D genes are given only for firm matches. Clone size is shown for a subset of rows, as once, few, many or a class of expanded clone.

len	j_gene	abundance	d_gene	v_gene	CDR3nt	CDR3aa
15	TRBJ1-5	medium-sized	-	TRBV6-1	TGTGCCAGCAGTGAAGTTCGGGTTAGCAATCAGCCCCAGCATTTT	CASSEVRVSNQPQHF
12	TRBJ2-1	-	-	TRBV14	TGTGCCAGCAGCCAAGGGGTGGGGGTGCAGTTCTTC	CASSQGVGVQFF
13	TRBJ1-3	-	-	TRBV7-3	TGTGCCAGCAGCTTAATGGCTGGAAACACCATATATTTT	CASSLMAGNTIYF
15	TRBJ2-7	-	-	TRBV6-5	TGTGCCAGCAGTTACGTAGTGGACGCACGATACGAGCAGTACTTC	CASSYVVDARYEQYF
15	TRBJ2-7	-	TRBD2	TRBV6-5	TGTGCCAGCAGTTCCGTAGCGGGAGGTGCCCACGAGCAGTACTTC	CASSSVAGGAHEQYF
12	TRBJ1-1	-	-	TRBV6-5	TGTGCCAGCAGCCCTACCCCCCCTTACCTTTTCTTT	CASSPTPPYLFF
13	TRBJ2-3	-	-	TRBV11-2	TGTGCCAGCAGTCTAAGGTGGTCAGATACGCAGTATTTT	CASSLRWSDTQYF
13	TRBJ1-2	-	-	TRBV14	TGTGCCAGCAGCCAAGTACGAAGAGGGGGCTACACCTTC	CASSQVRRGGYTF
15	TRBJ1-1	-	TRBD1	TRBV19	TGTGCCAGCCTCCCCCGCGGACAGGGGAGCACTGAAGCTTTCTTT	CASLPRGQGSTEAFF
14	TRBJ2-2	many	-	TRBV6-4	TGTGCCAGCAGCTTCGGAGGAGACACCGGGGAGCTGTTTTTT	CASSFGGDTGELFF
12	TRBJ2-5	-	-	TRBV27	TGTGCCAGCAGGGGGGTTGGGGAGACCCAGTACTTC	CASRGVGETQYF
17	TRBJ2-6	-	TRBD1	TRBV7-9	TGTGCCAGCAGAACCGGGACAGGGAACTCTGGGGCCAACGTCCTGACTTTC	CASRTGTGNSGANVLTF
14	TRBJ1-1	-	-	TRBV7-3	TGTGCCAGCAGCGCAGGGGCCACGAACACTGAAGCTTTCTTT	CASSAGATNTEAFF
14	TRBJ2-4	-	-	TRBV4-1	TGCGCCAGCAGCCAAGAGGTACCCCCAAACATTCAGTACTTC	CASSQEVPPNIQYF
11	TRBJ1-2	-	-	TRBV6-5	TGTGCCAGCACAGGGGCTCGTGGCTACACCTTC	CASTGARGYTF
16	TRBJ1-5	-	-	TRBV2	TGTGCCAGCAGCCCCCAGGGCACATCAAGCAATCAGCCCCAGCATTTT	CASSPQGTSSNQPQHF
15	TRBJ2-1	-	-	TRBV19	TGTGCCAGTAGTATAGGGGGAGGGGGCTACAATGAGCAGTTCTTC	CASSIGGGGYNEQFF
14	TRBJ1-1	-	-	TRBV9	TGTGCCAGCAGCCAGACAGCTTTGAACACTGAAGCTTTCTTT	CASSQTALNTEAFF
15	TRBJ1-2	-	TRBD1	TRBV5-1	TGCGCCAGCAGCTCCGGACAGGAGGGGATTGATGGCTACACCTTC	CASSSGQEGIDGYTF
15	TRBJ2-1	-	-	TRBV6-6	TGTGCCAGCATCCCGACTAGGTTGACCTACAATGAGCAGTTCTTC	CASIPTRLTYNEQFF
15	TRBJ2-1	-	TRBD2	TRBV7-2	TGTGCCAGCAGCCAAGTCGCACTAGCGGGTAATGAGCAGTTCTTC	CASSQVALAGNEQFF
13	TRBJ1-2	-	-	TRBV7-3	TGTGCCAGCAGCTCGAGGGGCAAAGAAGGCTACACCTTC	CASSSRGKEGYTF
16	TRBJ2-7	-	TRBD1	TRBV7-9	TGTGCCAGCAGCTTAACGCCGACAGGGTTTGCCTACGAGCAGTACTTC	CASSLTPTGFAYEQYF
13	TRBJ1-2	-	TRBD1	TRBV29-1	TGCAGCGTCTCACAGGGGGCTAACTATGGCTACACCTTC	CSVSQGANYGYTF
14	TRBJ2-1	-	TRBD2	TRBV7-8	TGTGCCAGCAGCCCCGGACTAGAGAGAAATGAGCAGTTCTTC	CASSPGLERNEQFF
16	TRBJ2-3	-	-	TRBV5-1	TGCGCCAGCAGCTTGGGTGGCCGAACCCGCCTGGATACGCAGTATTTT	CASSLGGRTRLDTQYF
13	TRBJ1-4	-	-	TRBV7-9	TGTGCCAGCTGCACGGCCGCTAATGAAAAACTGTTTTTT	CASCTAANEKLFF
16	TRBJ2-7	-	TRBD2	TRBV25-1	TGTGCCAGCAGCGGGAGTGGGGCGGGAGTAGTCTACGAGCAGTACTTC	CASSGSGAGVVYEQYF
13	TRBJ2-7	-	-	TRBV18	TGTGCCAGCTCACCACCCTCCTACTACGAGCAGTACTTC	CASSPPSYYEQYF
11	TRBJ1-1	-	-	TRBV2	TGTGCCAGCAGTGAATCGCGCGAAGCTTTCTTT	CASSESREAFF
15	TRBJ1-2	once	-	TRBV6-1	TGTGCCAGCAGTGAAAATTTTGTACAGGGACCTGGCTACACCTTC	CASSENFVQGPGYTF
15	TRBJ1-6	-	-	TRBV6-1	TGTGCCAGCAGTGAAGCGGGGGGGATTGGTTCACCCCTCCACTTT	CASSEAGGIGSPLHF